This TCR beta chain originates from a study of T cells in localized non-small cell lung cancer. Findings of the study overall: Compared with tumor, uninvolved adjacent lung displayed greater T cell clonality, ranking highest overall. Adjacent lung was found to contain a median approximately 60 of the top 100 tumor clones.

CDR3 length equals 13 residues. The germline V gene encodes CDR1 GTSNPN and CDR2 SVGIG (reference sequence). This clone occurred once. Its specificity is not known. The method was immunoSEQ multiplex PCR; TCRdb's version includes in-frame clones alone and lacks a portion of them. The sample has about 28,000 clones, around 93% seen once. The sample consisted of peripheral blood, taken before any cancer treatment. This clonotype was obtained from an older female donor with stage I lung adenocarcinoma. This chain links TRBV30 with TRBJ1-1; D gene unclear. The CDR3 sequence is CARAGNMNTEAFF. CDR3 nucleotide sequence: TGTGCGCGGGCGGGCAACATGAACACTGAAGCTTTCTTT.